What follows is one T cell receptor beta chain and its context. Its antigen remains unknown. Primers for the PCR totalled 60 Vbeta and 13 Jbeta. This table comes from immunoSEQ multiplex PCR, and its TCRdb copy is limited to in-frame clones, with some not included. The sample holds about 200,000 clones, around three quarters seen once. The data were taken from a study of cytomegalovirus exposure and HLA in healthy donors. Study information: As an earlier analysis found, about 190 million T cells yielded fewer than 130 million unique TCR beta sequences. General study points: High specificity and sensitivity for cytomegalovirus status were reported for the classifier. A link between a missense DCLRE1C variant and TCR beta V- and J-gene trimming emerged from a later analysis.

CDR1 and CDR2 from the germline V gene are MNHEY and SVGAGI. The CDR3 spans 15 residues. V lost 6 bases, J lost 4 bases, and 16 bases lay in between. The chain couples TRBV6-5 to TRBJ1-5; D is unclear. Sample: PBMCs. This receptor was taken from a woman aged 25 to 45 in good health and CMV-seropositive. The CDR3, as DNA: TGTGCCAGCAGGGCGCTCAGGTCGGGGAATCAGCCCCAGCATTTT. This gives the protein CASRALRSGNQPQHF.